A single sample is the source of the 12 T cell receptor beta chains below, sequenced in a study of blood T cell repertoires in COVID-19. Profiling relied on immunoSEQ multiplex PCR, and the TCRdb table lists in-frame clones only, not all of them. Of roughly 50,000 clones in the sample, around nine tenths were seen once. The sample consisted of peripheral blood. Every receptor here comes from an elderly man with acute or convalescent COVID-19.

This clone has only one observation. The chain combines TRBV11-2 with TRBJ2-2; TRBD2 might be the D (6 bases). This CDR3 region has 16 residues. CDR1 is SGHAT, CDR2 FQNNGV, per germline. Trimming removed 4 bases at V and 4 bases at J, with 16 bases between. The CDR3 is CASSSGLRLTTGELFF. The CDR3 DNA is TGTGCCAGCAGCTCGGGACTCCGATTAACCACCGGGGAGCTGTTTTTT.

V usage is TRBV3-1 (or the pseudogene TRBV3-2) and J usage is TRBJ2-5; a weak D match, TRBD2 (5 bases). The CDR3 consists of 14 residues. Looked up from germline, CDR1 is LGHDT and CDR2 is YNNKEL (reference sequence). Between the trimmed V and J ends, which lost 1 base and 5 bases, there was a span of 11 bases. CDR3: CASSQVPGSETQYF. The CDR3 nucleotides read TGTGCCAGCAGCCAAGTGCCGGGGTCCGAGACCCAGTACTTC.

This chain links TRBV2 with TRBJ1-2; the D gene is possibly TRBD1 (5 bases). From germline, CDR1 is SNHLY and CDR2 FYNNEI. Trimming removed 8 bases at V and 2 bases at J, with 15 bases between. This CDR3 is 14 amino acids long. This CDR3 reads CASVRQLGNYGYTF. As DNA, the CDR3 is TGTGCCAGCGTGAGACAGCTAGGAAACTATGGCTACACCTTC.

The chain uses TRBV29-1 and TRBJ1-2; maybe TRBD1 (5 bases). Trimming shortened V by 5 bases and J by 4 bases, and 17 bases separated the two germline ends. CDR3 length: 14 amino acids. CDR1 and CDR2 (germline): SQVTM, ANQGSEA. The CDR3 DNA is TGCAGCGTTTCGCCTCATCAGGGTCCCTATGGCTACACCTTC. It translates to CSVSPHQGPYGYTF.

The chain employs TRBV7-8 and TRBJ2-3, with 9 positions matching TRBD2. There are 16 residues in the CDR3. Germline V gives CDR1 SGHVS, CDR2 FQNEAQ. Trimming at V came to 6 bases and at J to 5 bases, leaving 12 bases not matched to a gene. CDR3 amino acids: CASSRLGRGGVDTQYF. CDR3 DNA sequence: TGTGCCAGCAGTAGATTGGGGCGGGGGGGCGTAGATACGCAGTATTTT.

This sequence joins TRBV28 and TRBJ1-6; 8 nucleotides align to TRBD1. J lost 7 bases, V lost 5 bases, and 7 bases had no gene match. CDR1 and CDR2 from the germline V gene are MDHEN and SYDVKM. This CDR3 spans 15 amino acids. CDR3 in DNA: TGTGCCAGCAGTCCTGGGGACAGGTGGAATTCACCCCTCCACTTT. Protein sequence: CASSPGDRWNSPLHF.

The chain couples TRBV18 to TRBJ1-4; D might be TRBD1 (5 bases). The CDR3 length is 14 residues. CDR1 and CDR2 (germline): KGHSH, LQKENI. Trimming shortened V by 2 bases and J by 6 bases, and 10 bases separated the two germline ends. The CDR3, as DNA: TGTGCCAGCTCACCAAGGAGGGACGATGAAAAACTGTTTTTT. Its protein product is CASSPRRDDEKLFF.

This sequence joins TRBV30 and TRBJ2-5; tentatively, D is TRBD2 (6 bases). Germline V gives CDR1 GTSNPN, CDR2 SVGIG (reference sequence). V lost 0 bases and J lost 1, with 9 bases in between. This CDR3 has 14 residues. The CDR3 DNA sequence: TGTGCCTGGAGTGTGCGGGGCCTCCAAGAGACCCAGTACTTC. Translated: CAWSVRGLQETQYF.

The rearrangement links TRBV3-1 (or the pseudogene TRBV3-2) to TRBJ1-6; no firm D call. The CDR3 is 15 residues long. Trimming pared 0 bases from V and 5 bases from J, leaving 8 bases between. Per germline, CDR1 LGHDT and CDR2 YNNKEL (reference sequence). The CDR3 spells CASSQDYGNNSPLHF. The CDR3 DNA is TGTGCCAGCAGCCAAGATTACGGGAATAATTCACCCCTCCACTTT.

The rearrangement joins TRBV2 to TRBJ1-4; the match to TRBD1 covers 7 bases. This CDR3 contains 17 residues. J lost 2 bases, V lost 6 bases, and 12 bases had no gene match. The V gene's germline CDR1 is SNHLY and CDR2 FYNNEI. The CDR3 DNA is TGTGCCAGCAGCCGGGACAGCCTCGCTGGGACTAATGAAAAACTGTTTTTT. Protein product: CASSRDSLAGTNEKLFF.

The V gene is TRBV2, the J gene TRBJ2-3; TRBD2 matches 11 bases. From germline, CDR1 is SNHLY and CDR2 FYNNEI. The V segment lost 1 base and the J segment 8 bases; nucleotides outside the gene matches: 11. The CDR3 runs to 17 residues. This chain's CDR3 is CASSEGGTSGTSRTQYF. CDR3 nucleotides: TGTGCCAGCAGTGAAGGTGGGACTAGCGGCACTTCCCGTACGCAGTATTTT.

The chain links TRBV6-5 to TRBJ2-3, with TRBD2 as a possible D gene (5 bases). With 0 bases removed from V and 2 bases from J, the gap between germline ends came to 12 bases. Germline CDR1 and CDR2: MNHEY and SVGAGI. The CDR3 contains 16 residues. Written as DNA, the CDR3 is TGTGCCAGCAGTTACTCGAATGCGGGCAACACAGATACGCAGTATTTT. Translation: CASSYSNAGNTDTQYF.